The source of this TCR beta chain is a study of T cells in Graves' hyperthyroidism and ophthalmopathy. Study observations and caveats: Most expanded thyroid clonotypes above 0.001 recurred in blood. The model made its ophthalmopathy prediction, and onset followed a median around six months later.

RNA transcripts served as the template for amplifying TCR beta CDR3 regions. First-round RT-PCR with HTBI primers amplified the TCR CDR3 region. MiXCR was run by TCRdb on the multiplex PCR reads, yielding one entry per CDR3 protein. This table has around 300,000 distinct CDR3 sequences, around 22% appearing once. CDR3 length: 13 amino acids. Germline CDR1 reads MNHNS; CDR2 reads SASEGT. The J segment lost 8 bases and the V segment lost 6 bases, leaving 6 bases of the junction unmatched. The sample holds a few counts of this clonotype. Its target is unknown. Patients with ophthalmopathy all had a Clinical Activity Score of at least 3, a NOSPECS grade of at least 4 and duration under 3 months. Patients were excluded for uncontrolled infection, other autoimmune disease, pregnancy or lactation.

The specimen sequenced was blood. The rearrangement joins TRBV6-1 to TRBJ1-4, with 7 bases identical to TRBD1. This sequence originates from a man aged 30 to 45 with Graves' ophthalmopathy. CDR3: CASSVTGLEKLFF. The CDR3 coding sequence is TGTGCCAGCAGCGTGACAGGGTTGGAAAAACTGTTTTTT.